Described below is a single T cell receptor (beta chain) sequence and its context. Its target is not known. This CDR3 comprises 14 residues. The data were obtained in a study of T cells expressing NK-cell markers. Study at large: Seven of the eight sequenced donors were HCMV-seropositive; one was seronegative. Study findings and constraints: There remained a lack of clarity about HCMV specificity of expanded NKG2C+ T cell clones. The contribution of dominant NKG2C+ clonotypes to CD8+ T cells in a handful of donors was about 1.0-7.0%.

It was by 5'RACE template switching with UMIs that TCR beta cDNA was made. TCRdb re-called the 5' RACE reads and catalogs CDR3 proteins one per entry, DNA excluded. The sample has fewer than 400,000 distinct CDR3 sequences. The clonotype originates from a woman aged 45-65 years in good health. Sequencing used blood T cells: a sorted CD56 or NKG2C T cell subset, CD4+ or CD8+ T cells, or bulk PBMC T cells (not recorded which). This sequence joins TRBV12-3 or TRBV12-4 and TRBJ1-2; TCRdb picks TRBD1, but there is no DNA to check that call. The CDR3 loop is CASSFGRGHYGYTF.